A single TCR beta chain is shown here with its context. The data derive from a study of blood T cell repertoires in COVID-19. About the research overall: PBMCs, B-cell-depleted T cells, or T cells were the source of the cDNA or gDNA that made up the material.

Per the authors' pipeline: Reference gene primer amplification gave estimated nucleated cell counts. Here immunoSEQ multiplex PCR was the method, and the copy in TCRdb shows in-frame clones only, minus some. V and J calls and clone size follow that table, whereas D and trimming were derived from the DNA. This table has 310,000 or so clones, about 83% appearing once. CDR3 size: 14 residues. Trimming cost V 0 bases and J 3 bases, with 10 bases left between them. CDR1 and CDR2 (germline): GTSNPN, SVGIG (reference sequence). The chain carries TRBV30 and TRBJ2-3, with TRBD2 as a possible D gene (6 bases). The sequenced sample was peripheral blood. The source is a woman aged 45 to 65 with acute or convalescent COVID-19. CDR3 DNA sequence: TGTGCCTGGAGTGTAGCCGGGAGTACAGATACGCAGTATTTT. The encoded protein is CAWSVAGSTDTQYF.